This TCR beta chain was sequenced for a study of control samples from healthy donors and cancer patients. TCRdb keeps only in-frame clones here, not all; method: immunoSEQ multiplex PCR. The table records 150,000 to 200,000 clones, around 90% of them present only once. The CDR3 has 15 residues. Germline-derived CDR1 and CDR2 are MNHEY and SVGAGI. The J segment lost 2 bases and the V segment lost 6 bases, leaving 7 bases of the junction unmatched. This TCR was recovered from a man aged 25 to 45 in good health. J is TRBJ1-3 and V is TRBV6-5; 7 positions match TRBD1. The sample was blood. The CDR3 is CASRSKQGTGNTIYF. CDR3 bases: TGTGCCAGCAGATCGAAACAGGGGACTGGAAACACCATATATTTT.